These T cell receptor beta chains were read from a single sample in a study of T cells in Graves' hyperthyroidism and ophthalmopathy. One entry per CDR3 protein, called by TCRdb with MiXCR from the multiplex PCR reads. The data show 250,000 to 300,000 distinct CDR3 sequences, more than 10% seen once. The sample was blood. These receptors originate from a woman aged 25 to 39 with Graves' hyperthyroidism that later progressed to Graves' ophthalmopathy. Each CDR3 is given without its conserved first and last residue. Each record gives: J gene, V gene, CDR3 length, CDR3 protein.

TRBJ2-3 TRBV20-1 10 SARDWRDTQY
TRBJ2-7 TRBV4-2 16 ASSQPTAGTSVTYEQY
TRBJ1-1 TRBV5-1 12 ASSASDGNTEAF
TRBJ2-7 TRBV2 13 ASNPGTSGSYEQY
TRBJ1-1 TRBV27 13 ASSPRQGGYTEAF
TRBJ1-6 TRBV2 12 ASSRGQGNTPLH
TRBJ2-2 TRBV7-8 12 ATDVERDTGELF
TRBJ2-4 TRBV6-5 14 ASSYSSRESVNIQY
TRBJ2-3 TRBV7-9 10 ASSLGEGTQY
TRBJ1-5 TRBV24-1 13 ATSDRGQPNQPQH
TRBJ1-1 TRBV7-9 12 ASSWDQLSPEAF
TRBJ1-2 TRBV28 12 ASSFELSNYGYT
TRBJ2-3 TRBV20-1 17 SADRGYQLGLGGTDTQY
TRBJ2-1 TRBV4-2 14 ASSHPPGGGYDEQF
TRBJ2-3 TRBV7-2 14 ASSLNRGKVGDTQY
TRBJ1-1 TRBV9 11 ASSAYDGTEAF
TRBJ2-2 TRBV16 16 ASSHVDPGLYSGGELF
TRBJ2-1 TRBV5-1 13 ASSSTTSRALAQF
TRBJ2-1 TRBV7-2 13 ASSLVAGYYNEQF
TRBJ1-4 TRBV2 12 ASMNRDSNEKLF
TRBJ2-1 TRBV20-1 11 SARLAGDFEQF
TRBJ1-1 TRBV28 13 ASSFPANRDTEAF
TRBJ1-4 TRBV28 13 ASQFAGTGGRKLF
TRBJ2-1 TRBV29-1 12 SVAALAGNNEQF
TRBJ2-1 TRBV7-3 14 ASSPPGTSGSSEQF
TRBJ1-6 TRBV5-4 13 AGSLAPQDHSPLH
TRBJ1-4 TRBV7-2 11 ASSSDGNEKLF
TRBJ2-2 TRBV20-1 15 SARESAGVKNTGELF
TRBJ2-1 TRBV7-9 13 ASNLGGLGRNEQF
TRBJ2-5 TRBV7-9 15 ASSNWTGALIQETQY
TRBJ1-5 TRBV4-1 12 ASNRVYSNQPQH
TRBJ2-3 TRBV6-2/TRBV6-3 15 ASISLRSGRQVDTQY
TRBJ1-2 TRBV6-5 14 ASSYSTTGVEGGYT
TRBJ1-2 TRBV9 12 ASSMDRTNYGYT